A selection of T cell receptor beta chains follows, all from one sample in a study of T cell responses to AZD1222 COVID-19 vaccine. Assay: immunoSEQ multiplex PCR; the TCRdb copy retains only in-frame clones and omits some. This sample's clone table lists under 150,000 clones. The specimen was peripheral blood. The receptors derive from an adult in good health. Each CDR3 is given with its conserved first and last residue.

>TRBV12-3/TRBV12-4
CASSPWGQEPQYF
>TRBV4-2
CASSQDRGARVNTIYF
>TRBV6-1
CASSDWGQGAYEQYF
>TRBV24-1
CATWKSNQPQHF
>TRBV19
CASTKTGGSGYGYTF
>TRBV7-8
CASTQDGEARTYEQYF
>TRBV11-2
CASSLGGSEQFF
>TRBV7-6
CASSLVMGQETQYF
>TRBV30
CAWSVMLQNTGELFF
>TRBV29-1
CSAGLTTNEKLFF
>TRBV5-4
CASSPSGTGTEAFF
>TRBV11-3
CASSLTVNTEAFF
>TRBV5-4
CASSTSSGGLLGTQYF
>TRBV6-6
CASSPIGAQGGGYTF
>TRBV6-5
CASREDRGSGNTIYF
>TRBV11-1
CASSLTRGGKEGYTF
>TRBV5-4
CASSLAETRSSYEQYF
>TRBV12-3/TRBV12-4
CASSLVSNQPQHF
>TRBV7-3
CASSPGTNTEAFF
>TRBV30
CAWSREGELFF
>TRBV19
CASSIGEGPYGYTF
>TRBV18
CASSPSGGTEAFF
>TRBV28
CASRALAGGYTF
>TRBV6-6
CASSYISSYGYTF
>TRBV5-6
CASSLSGGINEKLFF
>TRBV6-2/TRBV6-3
CASSYGSNGPQYF
>TRBV4-1
CASSQNPRRAAGNTIYF
>TRBV21-1
CASSKEGVKTGDSEVETQYF
>TRBV6-5
CASSFDQNTEAFF
>TRBV2
CASRTTVSNQPQHF
>TRBV5-5
CASSLLGEMIETQYF
>TRBV5-6
CASSLAGSLNEQFF
>TRBV4-1
CASSQLRGGYYGYTF
>TRBV7-7
CASSLGGFPQETQYF
>TRBV25-1
CASSESPGSYNSPLHF
>TRBV11-2
CASSLVRGANVLTF
>TRBV6-2/TRBV6-3
CASSYGLPGGNSNGYTF
>TRBV7-9
CASSSRGSSYNEQFF
>TRBV5-1
CASSPGHGNTEAFF
>TRBV6-5
CASSYFGTGELFF
>TRBV3-1/TRBV3-2
CASSQLYSGVSYEQYF
>TRBV19
CASSVRGQSGYTF
>TRBV7-2
CASSRETLNTEAFF